These T cell receptor beta chains were read from a single sample in a study of control samples from healthy donors and cancer patients. The table came from immunoSEQ multiplex PCR; TCRdb's copy has only in-frame clones and leaves some out. The sample comprises 50,000 to 75,000 clones, 85% of which are singletons, and about 5% rests with the top ten. The material sequenced was blood. These receptors all stem from a man aged 35 to 55 in good health. Each CDR3 is given with its conserved first and last residue. The D gene is left open where the match is weak. The size entry is marked missing in some rows and otherwise reads once, few, many or a size class.

TRBD1	-	TRBV6-5	TRBJ2-7	CARVQGAYHEQYF	TGTGCCAGGGTACAGGGGGCTTACCACGAGCAGTACTTC
-	once	TRBV7-8	TRBJ1-6	CASSLEAFRSPLHF	TGTGCCAGCAGCTTAGAGGCGTTTAGATCACCCCTCCACTTT
-	-	TRBV9	TRBJ2-1	CASSVAASQSHEQFF	TGTGCCAGCAGCGTAGCTGCTAGTCAGTCCCATGAGCAGTTCTTC
-	-	TRBV5-6	TRBJ1-3	CASSPNRNGNTIYF	TGTGCCAGCAGCCCCAACCGGAACGGAAACACCATATATTTT
TRBD1	-	TRBV27	TRBJ1-2	CASSLGTGDPYGYTF	TGTGCCAGCAGTTTGGGGACAGGGGACCCCTATGGCTACACCTTC
TRBD1	-	TRBV18	TRBJ1-2	CASSPRTGGFYGYTF	TGTGCCAGCTCGCCCCGGACAGGGGGCTTCTATGGCTACACCTTC
-	-	TRBV19	TRBJ2-4	CASSIVWVGGNIQYF	TGTGCCAGTAGTATAGTTTGGGTAGGCGGAAACATTCAGTACTTC
TRBD1	-	TRBV6-5	TRBJ2-2	CASRINRGNTGELFF	TGTGCCAGCAGGATCAACAGGGGGAACACCGGGGAGCTGTTTTTT
TRBD2	-	TRBV5-1	TRBJ2-1	CASSLVGLAGGIDEQFF	TGCGCCAGCAGCTTGGTGGGACTAGCGGGAGGAATTGATGAGCAGTTCTTC
-	-	TRBV5-1	TRBJ2-7	CASSVQGYEQYF	TGCGCCAGCAGCGTGCAGGGTTACGAGCAGTACTTC
-	-	TRBV5-1	TRBJ1-5	CASSAGVGFGQPQHF	TGCGCCAGCAGTGCGGGGGTTGGATTCGGTCAGCCCCAGCATTTT
-	-	TRBV5-1	TRBJ2-3	CASSLTGAYTDTQYF	TGCGCCAGCAGCTTAACGGGGGCCTACACAGATACGCAGTATTTT
-	-	TRBV30	TRBJ1-6	CAWSTLLSPLHF	TGTGCCTGGAGTACCCTTCTGTCACCCCTCCACTTT
-	few	TRBV4-1	TRBJ2-5	CASSQDGNSKTQYF	TGCGCCAGCAGCCAAGACGGGAACTCAAAGACCCAGTACTTC
-	-	TRBV2	TRBJ1-2	CASSELQTANYGYTF	TGTGCCAGCAGTGAACTGCAGACAGCTAACTATGGCTACACCTTC
TRBD2	few	TRBV7-6	TRBJ2-3	CASSYQAGADTDTQYF	TGTGCCAGCAGCTATCAAGCGGGAGCGGACACAGATACGCAGTATTTT
-	-	TRBV30	TRBJ1-2	CAWSKGLYGYTF	TGTGCCTGGAGTAAGGGCCTCTATGGCTACACCTTC
-	few	TRBV29-1	TRBJ1-1	CSVEDPRNTEAFF	TGCAGCGTTGAAGATCCCAGAAACACTGAAGCTTTCTTT
-	-	TRBV20-1	TRBJ2-7	CSARDSYEQYF	TGCAGTGCACGGGACTCCTACGAGCAGTACTTC
TRBD2	-	TRBV11-2	TRBJ2-3	CASSLWTSAMQYF	TGTGCCAGCAGCTTATGGACTAGCGCAATGCAGTATTTT
-	-	TRBV11-3	TRBJ1-1	CASRLSQNTEAFF	TGTGCCAGCAGACTGAGCCAGAACACTGAAGCTTTCTTT
-	-	TRBV5-4	TRBJ1-2	CASSLLAGPNYGYTF	TGTGCCAGCAGCTTGCTCGCGGGGCCAAACTATGGCTACACCTTC
TRBD1	once	TRBV27	TRBJ2-2	CASTSQGQAGTGELFF	TGTGCCAGCACAAGTCAAGGACAGGCAGGCACCGGGGAGCTGTTTTTT
TRBD1	-	TRBV7-6	TRBJ1-2	CASSPGTARGYTF	TGTGCCAGCAGCCCCGGGACAGCGAGAGGCTACACCTTC
-	-	TRBV2	TRBJ2-5	CASSEGSFLSGAQLAQYF	TGTGCCAGCAGTGAGGGTTCATTTCTATCGGGGGCCCAATTGGCCCAGTACTTC
TRBD2	once	TRBV13	TRBJ2-5	CASSPAGVETQYF	TGTGCCAGCAGCCCAGCGGGAGTGGAGACCCAGTACTTC
-	-	TRBV23-1	TRBJ2-2	CASHLQGTDTGELFF	TGCGCCAGCCATTTACAGGGCACGGACACCGGGGAGCTGTTTTTT
-	-	TRBV30	TRBJ2-5	CAWSKSLRGGETQYF	TGTGCCTGGAGTAAAAGTCTAAGGGGTGGAGAGACCCAGTACTTC
-	-	TRBV4-1	TRBJ2-7	CASSQGGAASYEQYF	TGCGCCAGCAGCCAAGGGGGGGCAGCTTCCTACGAGCAGTACTTC
-	-	TRBV30	TRBJ1-2	CALNKGARGDYGYTF	TGTGCCTTAAACAAGGGAGCCAGGGGTGACTATGGCTACACCTTC
TRBD1	once	TRBV3-1/TRBV3-2	TRBJ1-1	CASSRWTGVNTEAFF	TGTGCCAGCAGCCGTTGGACAGGGGTGAACACTGAAGCTTTCTTT
-	-	TRBV27	TRBJ1-1	CASSFWTGGENTEAFF	TGTGCCAGCAGTTTCTGGACGGGCGGGGAGAACACTGAAGCTTTCTTT
TRBD1	-	TRBV27	TRBJ1-2	CASSQGENYGYTF	TGTGCCAGCAGCCAGGGGGAGAACTATGGCTACACCTTC
TRBD1	once	TRBV7-3	TRBJ1-3	CASSLQGASGNTIYF	TGTGCCAGCAGCTTACAGGGGGCCTCTGGAAACACCATATATTTT
-	once	TRBV11-2	TRBJ1-3	CASSLVRRDSSGNTIYF	TGTGCCAGCAGCTTAGTTCGGCGGGATTCCTCTGGAAACACCATATATTTT
-	-	TRBV2	TRBJ1-5	CASSKTGKGQPQHF	TGTGCCAGCAGTAAAACAGGGAAAGGTCAGCCCCAGCATTTT
-	-	TRBV6-5	TRBJ2-5	CASSFRRAEETQYF	TGTGCCAGCAGTTTCCGCCGGGCGGAGGAGACCCAGTACTTC
-	-	TRBV30	TRBJ1-2	CAWSKGKYGYTF	TGTGCCTGGAGTAAGGGAAAGTATGGCTACACCTTC
TRBD1	-	TRBV4-3	TRBJ1-1	CASSQEVRQGKEAFF	TGCGCCAGCAGCCAAGAAGTTAGACAGGGTAAGGAAGCTTTCTTT
TRBD1	once	TRBV25-1	TRBJ1-6	CASSEPGDRINSPLHF	TGTGCCAGCAGTGAACCTGGGGACAGGATTAATTCACCCCTCCACTTT
-	-	TRBV19	TRBJ1-1	CASSYTSNTEAFF	TGTGCCAGTAGCTACACTTCGAACACTGAAGCTTTCTTT
TRBD2	-	TRBV9	TRBJ2-5	CASSLTGASGLETQYF	TGTGCCAGCAGCTTAACCGGGGCTAGCGGATTGGAGACCCAGTACTTC
-	-	TRBV3-1/TRBV3-2	TRBJ1-1	CASSPSQGGTEAFF	TGTGCCAGCAGCCCTTCACAGGGAGGCACTGAAGCTTTCTTT
-	few	TRBV7-3	TRBJ2-7	CASSPRPGPSYEQYF	TGTGCCAGCAGCCCCCGCCCCGGGCCTTCCTACGAGCAGTACTTC
-	-	TRBV5-6	TRBJ1-1	CASTNEVNTEAFF	TGTGCCAGCACCAATGAGGTGAACACTGAAGCTTTCTTT
-	-	TRBV5-6	TRBJ1-2	CASSFEGIANYGYTF	TGTGCCAGCAGCTTCGAAGGGATAGCTAACTATGGCTACACCTTC
-	-	TRBV19	TRBJ2-5	CASSIGNRNQETQYF	TGTGCCAGTAGTATAGGGAACAGGAACCAAGAGACCCAGTACTTC
TRBD1	-	TRBV3-1/TRBV3-2	TRBJ2-7	CASSTRQGAEQYF	TGTGCCAGCAGTACTAGACAGGGGGCCGAGCAGTACTTC
TRBD2	-	TRBV10-3	TRBJ2-3	CAIKREGTDTQYF	TGTGCCATTAAGCGGGAGGGCACAGATACGCAGTATTTT
-	-	TRBV19	TRBJ1-1	CASSIGGENTEAFF	TGTGCCAGTAGTATAGGGGGGGAGAACACTGAAGCTTTCTTT
-	-	TRBV19	TRBJ1-5	CASSNVRGTWGTSRSLNQPQHF	TGTGCCAGTAGTAATGTGAGGGGTACCTGGGGGACATCCCGTTCCCTAAATCAGCCCCAGCATTTT
TRBD1	-	TRBV28	TRBJ2-7	CASSSGGQTYEQYF	TGTGCCAGCAGTTCAGGGGGCCAAACCTACGAGCAGTACTTC
-	-	TRBV6-6	TRBJ1-1	CACRQVNTEAFF	TGTGCCTGCAGACAGGTTAACACTGAAGCTTTCTTT
-	-	TRBV12-5	TRBJ1-2	CASGYGGQRGYTF	TGTGCTAGTGGGTATGGGGGGCAGAGAGGCTACACCTTC
TRBD1	few	TRBV19	TRBJ1-5	CASRDRGRGRANQPQHF	TGTGCCAGTCGGGACAGGGGTAGGGGTCGGGCCAATCAGCCCCAGCATTTT
-	-	TRBV7-2	TRBJ1-5	CASSLTPGRGNQPQHF	TGTGCCAGCAGCCTGACACCCGGAAGAGGCAATCAGCCCCAGCATTTT
-	-	TRBV5-5	TRBJ2-7	CASSLDANRYF	TGTGCCAGCAGCTTGGATGCGAATCGGTACTTC
TRBD1	-	TRBV11-2	TRBJ2-7	CASSQGGQGARGEQYF	TGTGCCAGCAGCCAGGGGGGACAGGGGGCCCGCGGCGAGCAGTACTTC